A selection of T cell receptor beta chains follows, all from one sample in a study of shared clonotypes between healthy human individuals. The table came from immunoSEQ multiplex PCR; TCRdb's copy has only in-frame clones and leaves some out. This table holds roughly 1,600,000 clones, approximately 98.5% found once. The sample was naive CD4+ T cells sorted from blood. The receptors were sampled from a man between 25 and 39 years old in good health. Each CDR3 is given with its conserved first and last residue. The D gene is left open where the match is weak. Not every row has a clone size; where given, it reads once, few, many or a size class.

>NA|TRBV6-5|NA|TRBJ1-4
TGTGCCAGCAGTTACGGCCTGGGGGAAAAACTGTTTTTT
CASSYGLGEKLFF
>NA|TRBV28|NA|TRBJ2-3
TGTGCCAGCAGAGCGGGCAGTACAGATACGCAGTATTTT
CASRAGSTDTQYF
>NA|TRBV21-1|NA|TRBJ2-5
TGTGCCAGCAGCAAAGGGGACCCGTGCGGAGGCCAAGAGACCCAGTACTTC
CASSKGDPCGGQETQYF
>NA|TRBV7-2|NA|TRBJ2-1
TGTGCCAGCAGCTTAGGAAGTTACAATGAGCAGTTCTTC
CASSLGSYNEQFF
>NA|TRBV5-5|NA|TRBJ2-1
TGTGCCAGCAGGGAAACTGGGGGCTCCTACAATGAGCAGTTCTTC
CASRETGGSYNEQFF
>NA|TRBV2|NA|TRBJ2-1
TGTGCCAGCAGTGGGGCGGGTTCCTACAATGAGCAGTTCTTC
CASSGAGSYNEQFF
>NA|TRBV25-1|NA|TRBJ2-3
TGTGCCACCAAGACGGAAGGGGATACGCAGTATTTT
CATKTEGDTQYF
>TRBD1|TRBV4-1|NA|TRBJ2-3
TGCGCCAGCGAGCCAAGTTTAGGGGGCGAAGATACGCAGTATTTT
CASEPSLGGEDTQYF
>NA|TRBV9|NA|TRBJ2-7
TGTGCCAGCAGCGTAGGGACAGCCCGCTCCTACGAGCAGTACTTC
CASSVGTARSYEQYF
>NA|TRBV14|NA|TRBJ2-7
TGTGCCAGCAGCCAAGATCCGACGGGCCCTCGGGACGAGCAGTACTTC
CASSQDPTGPRDEQYF
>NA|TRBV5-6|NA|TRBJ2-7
TGTGCCAGCTGTCGAATGGAGGCAGGGCGCGAGCAGTACTTC
CASCRMEAGREQYF
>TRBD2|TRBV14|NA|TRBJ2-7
TGTGCCAGCAGCCGGACTAGTCTCTCCTACGAGCAGTACTTC
CASSRTSLSYEQYF
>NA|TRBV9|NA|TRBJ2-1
TGTGCCAGCAGCGTAGATGGGGGAGTGTACAATGAGCAGTTCTTC
CASSVDGGVYNEQFF
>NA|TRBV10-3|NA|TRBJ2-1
TGTGCCATCACACCGAGGGGGTTGGGCCCTGGCGCGGACAATTCCTACAATGAGCAGTTCTTC
CAITPRGLGPGADNSYNEQFF
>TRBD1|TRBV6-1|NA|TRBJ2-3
TGTGCCAGCAGTGAATGGGGACAGGGCAATACGCAGTATTTT
CASSEWGQGNTQYF
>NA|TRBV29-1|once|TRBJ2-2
TGCAGCGTTGATCGGGGTTACACCGGGGAGCTGTTTTTT
CSVDRGYTGELFF
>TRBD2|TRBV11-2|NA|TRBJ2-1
TGTGCCAGCAGCCCCCGGGCGGGAGTGACTAACAATGAGCAGTTCTTC
CASSPRAGVTNNEQFF
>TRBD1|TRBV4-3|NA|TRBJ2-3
TGCGCCAGCAGCCGAGGGACAGGGGAAGCAGATACGCAGTATTTT
CASSRGTGEADTQYF
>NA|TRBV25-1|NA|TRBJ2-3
TGTGCCAGCAGGAGGGCTAGCACAGATACGCAGTATTTT
CASRRASTDTQYF
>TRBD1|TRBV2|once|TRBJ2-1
TGTGCCAGCAATCGACAGGGGGCGCTGGACAATGAGCAGTTCTTC
CASNRQGALDNEQFF
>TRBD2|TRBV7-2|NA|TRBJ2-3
TGTGCCAGCAGCTTAGTTCCGTTTTACGGGAGGACAGATACGCAGTATTTT
CASSLVPFYGRTDTQYF
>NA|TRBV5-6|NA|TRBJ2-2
TGTGCCAGCAGCTTGGGGATGATGGATTTGCCCGGGGAGCTGTTTTTT
CASSLGMMDLPGELFF
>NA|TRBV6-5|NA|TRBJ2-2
TGTGCCAGCAGTTATGGTAGGAACGGGGAGCTGTTTTTT
CASSYGRNGELFF
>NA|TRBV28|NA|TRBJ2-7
TGTGCCAGTCCCGACCGTCCGGCGGAGCAGTACTTC
CASPDRPAEQYF
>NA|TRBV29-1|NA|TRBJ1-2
TGCAGCGTTGCGGGGCAGGATTATGGCTACACCTTC
CSVAGQDYGYTF
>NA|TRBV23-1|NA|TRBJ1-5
TGCGCCAGCAGTCAATCGAGCCAGAACCCCAATCAGCCCCAGCATTTT
CASSQSSQNPNQPQHF
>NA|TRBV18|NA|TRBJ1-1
TGTGCCAGCTCACCCGCCGCTCAGGTAGCTGAAGCTTTCTTT
CASSPAAQVAEAFF
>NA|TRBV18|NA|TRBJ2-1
TGTGCCAGCTCACCAGAACAGGTCAATGAGCAGTTCTTC
CASSPEQVNEQFF
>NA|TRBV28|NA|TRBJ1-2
TGTGCCAGCAGTCCACCCAGCGGGAATGGCGGCTACACCTTC
CASSPPSGNGGYTF
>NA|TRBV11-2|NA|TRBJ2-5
TGTGCCAGCAGCTTCGGACAGAAAGAGACCCAGTACTTC
CASSFGQKETQYF
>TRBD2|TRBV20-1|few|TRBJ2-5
TGCAGTGGAGCGGGAGGAGAGACCCAGTACTTC
CSGAGGETQYF
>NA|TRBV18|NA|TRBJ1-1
TGTGCCAGCTCAAAAACGGTGAACACTGAAGCTTTCTTT
CASSKTVNTEAFF
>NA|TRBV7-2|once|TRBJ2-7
TGTGCCAGCAGCTTGCGAGAGGAGGGCGAGCAGTACTTC
CASSLREEGEQYF
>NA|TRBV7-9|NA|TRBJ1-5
TGTGCCAGCAGTCCGGACAGTAGCAATCAGCCCCAGCATTTT
CASSPDSSNQPQHF
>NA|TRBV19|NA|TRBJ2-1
TGTGCCAGCGGGATCTTTGGATCTAGGCTCAATGAGCAGTTCTTC
CASGIFGSRLNEQFF
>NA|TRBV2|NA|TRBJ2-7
TGTGCCAGCAGTGAAGCGTACAGCGGCTCAATCTCCGCAATCTTC
CASSEAYSGSISAIF
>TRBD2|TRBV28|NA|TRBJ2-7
TGTGCCAGCAGTGACCGGACTAGCGGGAGGCACTTAGTCTTC
CASSDRTSGRHLVF
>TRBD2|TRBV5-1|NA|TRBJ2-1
TGCGCCAGCAGTTTTAGCGGGAGTAACAGCAATGAGCAGTTCTTC
CASSFSGSNSNEQFF
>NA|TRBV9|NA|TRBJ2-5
TGTGCCAGCAGCGTAGGGGAAGAAGAGACCCAGTACTTC
CASSVGEEETQYF
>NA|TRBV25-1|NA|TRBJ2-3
TGTGCCAGCAGTTTATGGGAAGGACGTACTAGCACAGATACGCAGTATTTT
CASSLWEGRTSTDTQYF
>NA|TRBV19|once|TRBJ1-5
TGTGCCAGTAGGGATAGCAATCAGCCCCAGCATTTT
CASRDSNQPQHF
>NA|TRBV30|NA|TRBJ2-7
TGTGCCTGGAACAAGAGGACCTACGAGCAGTACTTC
CAWNKRTYEQYF
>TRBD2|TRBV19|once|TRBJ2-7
TGTGCCAGTAGTATGGATCGGGAGACACTAGCGGGGAGGGTCTTC
CASSMDRETLAGRVF
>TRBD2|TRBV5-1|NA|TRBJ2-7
TGCGCCAGCAGATCCATTCCGGGGACTAGTCGCGAGCAGTACTTC
CASRSIPGTSREQYF
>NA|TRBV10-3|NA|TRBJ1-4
TGTGCCATCAGTGAGTCGACTCAAGGGAAACTGTTTTTT
CAISESTQGKLFF
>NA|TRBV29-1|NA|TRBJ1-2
TGCAGCGTTCCTCCCCAGTGGCCTGACTTGGGCTACACCTTC
CSVPPQWPDLGYTF
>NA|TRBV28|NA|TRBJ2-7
TGTGCCAGCATAAACAAGCCTGGAACCTACGAGCAGTACTTC
CASINKPGTYEQYF
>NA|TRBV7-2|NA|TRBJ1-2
TGTGCCAGCAGCTTAACTCGGCGGCACAGATCTTCGGGCTACACCTTC
CASSLTRRHRSSGYTF
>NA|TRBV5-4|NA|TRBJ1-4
TGTGCCAGCAGCTTGCGGACGGTCGCAACTAATGAAAAACTGTTTTTT
CASSLRTVATNEKLFF
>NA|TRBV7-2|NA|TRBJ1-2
TGTGCCAGCAGCTTAGGTATATCGCTATACTATGGCTACACCTTC
CASSLGISLYYGYTF
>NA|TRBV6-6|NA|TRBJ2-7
TGTGCCAGCAGCCGGGAAGGAGGATACGAGCAGTACTTC
CASSREGGYEQYF
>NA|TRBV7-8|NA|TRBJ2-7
TGTGCCAGCAGCTTCCAGGACTCATACGAGCAGTACTTC
CASSFQDSYEQYF
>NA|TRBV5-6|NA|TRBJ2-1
TGTGCCAGCAGCTTTCGACTAACCAATGAGCAGTTCTTC
CASSFRLTNEQFF
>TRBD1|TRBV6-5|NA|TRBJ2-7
TGTGCCAGCAGTTACAACAGGGGGCCCCCCTACGAGCAGTACTTC
CASSYNRGPPYEQYF
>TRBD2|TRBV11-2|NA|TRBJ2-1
TGTGCCAGCAGCTCGGGACTAGGTAATGAGCAGTTCTTC
CASSSGLGNEQFF
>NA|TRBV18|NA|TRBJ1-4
TGTGCCAGCTCACCACAGAGGGGTGAAAAACTGTTTTTT
CASSPQRGEKLFF
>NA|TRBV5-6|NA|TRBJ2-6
TGTGCCAGCAGCTTGGTGAGGCGCTCTGGGGCCAACGTCCTGACTTTC
CASSLVRRSGANVLTF
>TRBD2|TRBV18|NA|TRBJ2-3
TGTGCCAGCTCACCACTCCCGTGGGGACTAGCGGGAGAAATTCTTATGCGGGATACGCAGTATTTT
CASSPLPWGLAGEILMRDTQYF